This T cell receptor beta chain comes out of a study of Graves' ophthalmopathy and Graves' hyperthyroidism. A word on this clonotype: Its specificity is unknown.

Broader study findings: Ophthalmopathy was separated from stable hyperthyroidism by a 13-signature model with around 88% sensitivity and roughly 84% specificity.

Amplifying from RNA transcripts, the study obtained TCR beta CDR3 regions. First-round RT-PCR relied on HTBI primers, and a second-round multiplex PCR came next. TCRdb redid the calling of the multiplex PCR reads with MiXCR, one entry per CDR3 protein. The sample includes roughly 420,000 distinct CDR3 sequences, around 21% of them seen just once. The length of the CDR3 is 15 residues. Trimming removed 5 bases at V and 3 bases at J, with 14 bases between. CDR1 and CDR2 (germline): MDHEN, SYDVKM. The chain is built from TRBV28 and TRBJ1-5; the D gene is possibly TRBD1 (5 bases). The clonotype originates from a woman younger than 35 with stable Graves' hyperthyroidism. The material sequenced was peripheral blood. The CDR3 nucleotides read TGTGCCAGCAGTCCGGGGCTGGGCGACAATCAGCCCCAGCATTTT. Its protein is CASSPGLGDNQPQHF. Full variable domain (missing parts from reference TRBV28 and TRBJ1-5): DVKVTQSSRYLVKRTGEKVFLECVQDMDHENMFWYRQDPGLGLRLIYFSYDVKMKEKGDIPEGYSVSREKKERFSLILESASTNQTSMYLCASSPGLGDNQPQHFGDGTRLSIL.